The clone carrying this TCR beta chain was detected ten times or more. Its antigen is unidentified. This sample was included in a study of shared clonotypes between healthy human individuals. Germline CDR1 LGHNA, CDR2 YNFKEQ. This CDR3 has 17 amino acids. The ends lost 0 bases at V and 0 bases at J; junction bases unmatched: 5. Study findings and constraints: Relative to memory subsets, naive subsets generally showed larger estimated richness.

The repertoire was sequenced with immunoSEQ multiplex PCR; TCRdb's copy has only in-frame clones and lacks some. The profile shows some 980,000 clones, over 60% of them singletons. This chain uses TRBV4-2 with TRBJ2-1, with 7 positions matching TRBD2. This TCR was recovered from a man aged 18 to 29 in good health. Material: memory CD4+ T cells sorted from blood. Subset: CD45RA-negative fraction. Here the CDR3 DNA reads TGTGCCAGCAGCCAAGATTTGGGCGGGAGCTCCTACAATGAGCAGTTCTTC. Translated, it gives CASSQDLGGSSYNEQFF.